The rows below give T cell receptor beta chains drawn from one sample of a study of blood T cells in healthy people across ages. From the 5' RACE reads, TCRdb called clonotypes with MiXCR, one entry per CDR3 protein. The sample includes 1.5 million to 2 million distinct CDR3 sequences, 28% of them seen just once. Sample: blood. The source of these receptors is a woman in her twenties or thirties in good health. Each CDR3 is given with its conserved first and last residue. Rows may omit the clone size; those that give it use once, few, many or a size class.

TRBV20-1	TRBJ1-5	few	CSALPRSGGSSQPQHF
TRBV9	TRBJ2-7	-	CASSVGPAVSTYEQYF
TRBV29-1	TRBJ1-2	-	CSGHSGSGYTF
TRBV12-3/TRBV12-4	TRBJ2-6	-	CASRASATGANVLTF
TRBV12-3/TRBV12-4	TRBJ2-2	-	CASSSHGGGELFF
TRBV6-6	TRBJ2-5	many	CASSYSRAGEGETQYF
TRBV2	TRBJ2-4	-	CASSDRETAKNIQYF
TRBV7-3	-	few	CASSRGGPSSYNEQYF
TRBV24-1	TRBJ2-3	-	CATSERQGTDTQYF
TRBV2	TRBJ2-1	few	CASSELAFIDEQFF
TRBV12-3/TRBV12-4	TRBJ2-7	few	CASSDGTSGNEQYF
TRBV2	TRBJ2-1	-	CASSATPWDEQFF
TRBV7-9	TRBJ1-6	many	CASSLVGGSPLHF
TRBV10-2	TRBJ1-1	few	CASSEGYEAFF
TRBV11-2	TRBJ2-1	-	CASSLVPSRGRANEQFF
TRBV27	TRBJ2-1	-	CASTSPSGSINEQFF
TRBV10-3	TRBJ2-7	many	CAISEPGQGANEQYF
TRBV12-3/TRBV12-4	TRBJ2-5	many	CASRLGGTQYF
TRBV3-1	TRBJ1-1	few	CASSQGIRANTEAFF
TRBV10-2	TRBJ1-2	few	CASSESRGDYYGYTF
TRBV19	TRBJ2-6	-	CASSPGRGGRGANVLTF
TRBV10-3	TRBJ1-6	many	CAIRDILGSPLHF
TRBV5-1	TRBJ2-1	-	CASLKNPGLINEQFF
TRBV7-6	TRBJ2-2	-	CASSLGPPGELFF
TRBV2	TRBJ1-2	-	CASSGKGGAYGYTF
TRBV12-3/TRBV12-4	TRBJ1-1	-	CASRPGIQNTEAFF
TRBV4-1	TRBJ2-3	many	CASSQGRTSGVSDTQYF
TRBV7-9	TRBJ1-2	few	CASSLDQGAYGYTF
TRBV24-1	TRBJ2-7	-	CATRDTGVGDEQYF
TRBV5-1	TRBJ2-1	few	CASRSGTRSYNEQFF
TRBV7-2	TRBJ2-1	few	CASSFGLVWGNEQFF
TRBV10-3	TRBJ2-7	-	CAISDPRYEQYF
TRBV4-3	TRBJ2-7	-	CASPRRRGRSYEQYF
TRBV5-1	TRBJ2-6	few	CASRTQGSGANVLTF
TRBV6-6	TRBJ2-5	-	CASSWELASETQYF
TRBV12-3/TRBV12-4	TRBJ2-7	many	CASSLGQGANEQYF
TRBV7-2	TRBJ1-2	-	CASSSIDRPYYGYTF
TRBV6-2/TRBV6-3	TRBJ2-7	few	CASRSGLAEDYEQYF
TRBV18	TRBJ2-5	few	CASSPPVGQGAQQTQYF
TRBV20-1	TRBJ2-5	-	CSAGEDRDRAHGQYF
TRBV15	TRBJ1-5	few	CATSRDGTLSNQPQHF
TRBV30	TRBJ2-1	many	CAWSVLGTGNEQFF
TRBV12-3/TRBV12-4	TRBJ2-6	-	CASADGSGANVLTF
TRBV12-3/TRBV12-4	TRBJ1-1	once	CASSSKKWTAGAFF
TRBV20-1	TRBJ2-7	-	CSAMDQTYEQYF
TRBV12-3/TRBV12-4	TRBJ1-6	-	CASSLGSQLRKDNSPLHF
TRBV7-2	TRBJ1-2	few	CATNPRQGASYTF
TRBV12-3/TRBV12-4	TRBJ2-7	many	CASSQDTYEQYF
TRBV4-3	TRBJ1-3	few	CTSSQGQGNTIYF